This entry lists 30 T cell receptor beta chains sequenced from one sample in a study of beta chain features in type 1 diabetes. Whole-study results and caveats: TCRB CDR3 length was moderately but significantly reduced in all four CD4+ subsets of Type 1 diabetes patients.

Investigators reverse transcribed all isolated RNA, so they sequenced expressed TCRB transcripts. The table came from immunoSEQ multiplex PCR; TCRdb's copy has only in-frame clones and leaves some out. The profile shows 200,000 to 300,000 clones, 20% of them singletons. The antigens these receptors bind are not known. The sample was naive CD4+ T cells from blood. The receptors shown here come from a woman in her thirties or forties with type 1 diabetes.

V and J are TRBV6-5 and TRBJ1-6, with D possibly matching TRBD1 (5 bases). The CDR3 length is 14 residues. Germline values: CDR1 MNHEY, CDR2 SVGAGI. V was cut by 7 bases and J by 9 bases, with 16 bases left in between. CDR3: CASTYNRGGSPLHF. The CDR3 DNA follows: TGTGCCAGCACCTATAATAGGGGTGGTTCACCCCTCCACTTT.

The V and J genes are TRBV5-6 and TRBJ1-5, with TRBD1 as a possible D gene (6 bases). Germline CDR1 is SGHDT and CDR2 is YYEEEE. CDR3 length: 15 residues. Trimming removed 2 bases at V and 0 bases at J, with 9 bases between. CDR3 in amino acids: CASSFRGGSNQPQHF. The CDR3 coding sequence is TGTGCCAGCAGCTTTCGAGGGGGTAGCAATCAGCCCCAGCATTTT.

The chain couples TRBV30 to TRBJ2-7; D might be TRBD1 (5 bases). The V and J ends lost 0 bases and 2 bases respectively, with 14 bases between them. Germline CDR1 reads GTSNPN; CDR2 reads SVGIG (reference sequence). The CDR3 loop spans 15 amino acids. In nucleotides, the CDR3 is TGTGCCTGGAGTGTCCCAGGGCGGAATACCTACGAGCAGTACTTC. Its protein is CAWSVPGRNTYEQYF.

This clone was counted only a few times. V is TRBV28 and J is TRBJ1-6; perhaps TRBD1 as D (5 bases). CDR1 is MDHEN and CDR2 is SYDVKM in the germline V gene. V was shortened by 8 bases and J by 9 bases, with 14 bases between the two germline ends. This CDR3 contains 13 residues. The DNA for the CDR3 is TGTGCCAGCTCCGGGGGACTAGGTTCACCCCTCCACTTT. Its protein is CASSGGLGSPLHF.

J is TRBJ1-6 and V is TRBV6-5, with a tentative D call TRBD1 (5 bases). Germline-derived CDR1 and CDR2 are MNHEY and SVGAGI. This CDR3 comprises 12 residues. V lost 6 bases and J 9 bases, leaving 9 bases between the germline ends. Written as DNA, the CDR3 is TGTGCCAGCAGATGGAGGGGTTCACCCCTCCACTTT. This encodes CASRWRGSPLHF.

Only a few counts were recorded for this clone. This chain links TRBV14 with TRBJ2-2; the D is unclear. The CDR3 length is 13 residues. Between the trimmed V and J ends, which lost 0 bases and 5 bases, there was a span of 4 bases. CDR1 is SGHDN and CDR2 is FVKESK in the germline V gene. The CDR3 DNA follows: TGTGCCAGCAGCCAAGAACAAACCGGGGAGCTGTTTTTT. Amino acids: CASSQEQTGELFF.

This chain joins TRBV6-6 and TRBJ2-7, with D perhaps matching TRBD2 (6 bases). The CDR3 sequence is 15 residues long. Germline loops: CDR1 MNHNY, CDR2 SVGAGI (reference sequence). V was pared by 2 bases and J by 1 base, with 12 bases between. CDR3 amino acids: CASSYEATSSYEQYF. CDR3 nucleotide sequence: TGTGCCAGCAGTTACGAAGCGACTAGTTCCTACGAGCAGTACTTC.

This clone was seen only a few times. This chain connects TRBV27 to TRBJ1-5; a weak D match, TRBD1 (5 bases). The CDR3 has 14 amino acids. V dropped 2 bases and J dropped 9 bases, with 14 bases sitting between them. Germline CDR1 reads MNHEY; CDR2 reads SMNVEV (reference sequence). CDR3 loop: CASSLLQGNGPQHF. CDR3 coding DNA: TGTGCCAGCAGTTTACTGCAGGGTAACGGGCCCCAGCATTTT.

The chain employs TRBV5-1 and TRBJ2-2; possibly TRBD2 for D (6 bases). The CDR3 sequence is 15 residues long. Looked up from germline, CDR1 is SGHRS and CDR2 is YFSETQ. V was trimmed by 5 bases and J by 3 bases, leaving 14 bases between them. CDR3 DNA sequence: TGCGCCAGCAGAACGGGAGCAGGAGACACCGGGGAGCTGTTTTTT. Translating it yields CASRTGAGDTGELFF. The full variable domain, completed using reference TRBV5-1 and TRBJ2-2, is KAGVTQTPRYLIKTRGQQVTLSCSPISGHRSVSWYQQTPGQGLQFLFEYFSETQRNKGNFPGRFSGRQFSNSRSEMNVSTLELGDSALYLCASRTGAGDTGELFFGEGSRLTVL.

The chain links TRBV5-4 to TRBJ1-1, with D possibly TRBD1 on 6 matching bases. The CDR3 is 16 amino acids. CDR1 SGHNT and CDR2 YYREEE come from the germline V gene (reference sequence). The V and J ends lost 0 bases and 5 bases respectively, with 17 bases between them. CDR3 in amino acids: CASSLVHWGRGTEAFF. In nucleotides, the CDR3 is TGTGCCAGCAGCTTGGTTCATTGGGGGCGCGGGACTGAAGCTTTCTTT.

The sample holds a few counts of this clone. The chain combines TRBV4-2 with TRBJ2-4; the D gene is possibly TRBD2 (6 bases). V gave up 3 bases and J gave up 5 bases, with 20 bases separating them. Per the germline V gene, CDR1 is LGHNA and CDR2 is YNFKEQ. CDR3 length equals 17 residues. CDR3 residues: CASSHYFRDSRQNIQYF. In DNA form, the CDR3 reads TGTGCCAGCAGCCACTACTTCCGGGACTCACGACAAAACATTCAGTACTTC.

The rearrangement links TRBV5-4 to TRBJ2-2; 8 nucleotides agree with TRBD1. The V gene's germline CDR1 is SGHNT and CDR2 YYREEE (reference sequence). The CDR3 spans 15 residues. V was clipped by 4 bases and J by 2 bases; unmatched bases: 4. The CDR3 is CASSPGQANTGELFF. In DNA, the CDR3 is TGTGCCAGCAGCCCGGGACAGGCTAACACCGGGGAGCTGTTTTTT. Full variable domain (remainder filled in from reference TRBV5-4 and TRBJ2-2): ETGVTQSPTHLIKTRGQQVTLRCSSQSGHNTVSWYQQALGQGPQFIFQYYREEENGRGNFPPRFSGLQFPNYSSELNVNALELDDSALYLCASSPGQANTGELFFGEGSRLTVL.

This clone has just a few counts. V and J are TRBV15 and TRBJ2-1, with 7 bases aligning to TRBD2. The CDR3 is 19 amino acids. Per germline, CDR1 LNHNV and CDR2 YYDKDF (reference sequence). Losses at the gene ends were 0 bases for V and 0 bases for J; bases not matched to a gene: 11. This chain's CDR3 is CATSRESPLALSSYNEQFF. As DNA, the CDR3 is TGTGCCACCAGCAGAGAATCCCCACTAGCGCTGAGCTCCTACAATGAGCAGTTCTTC.

The table lists this clone with a few counts. The J gene is TRBJ2-7, the V gene TRBV2, with 8 positions matching TRBD1. V lost 6 bases, J lost 7 bases, and 17 bases stayed unmatched. The CDR3 sequence is 16 residues long. CDR1 and CDR2 (germline): SNHLY, FYNNEI. The CDR3 coding sequence is TGTGCCAGCAGCCCGGACAGGGCGGGTCCCTTCGGGGAGCAGTACTTC. This encodes CASSPDRAGPFGEQYF.

The table lists this clone with a few counts. The chain joins TRBV15 to TRBJ2-5, with 11 bases lining up with TRBD1. The CDR3 is made up of 17 amino acids. J gave up 5 bases and V 5 bases, and 13 bases lay outside the gene matches. Germline CDR1 is LNHNV and CDR2 is YYDKDF (reference sequence). CDR3 loop: CATSGGRGQGARETQYF. The CDR3 coding sequence is TGTGCCACCAGCGGCGGGAGAGGACAGGGGGCACGGGAGACCCAGTACTTC.

The J gene is TRBJ1-1, the V gene TRBV2, with D hard to call. Trimming left V 4 bases short and J 6 bases short, with 15 bases between. Germline CDR1 is SNHLY and CDR2 is FYNNEI. The length of the CDR3 is 14 residues. The CDR3 nucleotides read TGTGCCAGCAGTGGTTTTCAGACGGGGTCTGAAGCTTTCTTT. It yields the protein CASSGFQTGSEAFF.

This chain links TRBV6-5 with TRBJ1-3; D remains unclear. The CDR3 runs to 14 residues. Germline CDR1 and CDR2: MNHEY and SVGAGI. Between the trimmed V and J ends, which lost 0 bases and 0 bases, there was a span of 3 bases. The CDR3 region has the DNA TGTGCCAGCAGTTACTCTCTCTCTGGAAACACCATATATTTT. Its protein product is CASSYSLSGNTIYF.

V and J are TRBV6-5 and TRBJ2-3; D uncertain. CDR3 length: 13 residues. Deletions cut 2 bases from V and 6 bases from J, with 9 bases between. Germline CDR1 is MNHEY and CDR2 is SVGAGI. In DNA, the CDR3 is TGTGCCAGCAGTTACCGTCCCGGGGATACGCAGTATTTT. Translating it yields CASSYRPGDTQYF.

The chain employs TRBV29-1 and TRBJ1-1, with 7 bases matching TRBD1. Per germline, CDR1 SQVTM and CDR2 ANQGSEA. This CDR3 comprises 14 residues. Trimming cost V 5 bases and J 0 bases; bases outside gene matches: 6. The CDR3: CSVRQQGMNTEAFF. The CDR3 DNA reads as TGCAGCGTTAGGCAACAGGGGATGAACACTGAAGCTTTCTTT.

This clone came up a few times. The chain joins TRBV27 to TRBJ1-1; D call uncertain. V lost 2 bases to trimming and J lost 5 bases, with 9 bases between them. Germline loops: CDR1 MNHEY, CDR2 SMNVEV (reference sequence). The CDR3 loop spans 13 amino acids. CDR3 coding DNA: TGTGCCAGCAGTTTAAACTCCCGAACTGAAGCTTTCTTT. It translates to CASSLNSRTEAFF.

This sequence joins TRBV7-9 and TRBJ2-6; D is unclear. The CDR3 covers 16 residues. V lost 11 bases and J lost 4, with 21 bases in between. The germline gives CDR1 SEHNR, CDR2 FQNEAQ (reference sequence). The CDR3 protein is CAPSRGFFDGANVLTF. The CDR3 coding sequence is TGTGCCCCCTCGCGAGGTTTCTTTGACGGGGCCAACGTCCTGACTTTC. Drawing the rest from reference TRBV7-9 and TRBJ2-6, the complete variable domain is DTGVSQNPRHKITKRGQNVTFRCDPISEHNRLYWYRQTLGQGPEFLTYFQNEAQLEKSRLLSDRFSAERPKGSFSTLEIQRTEQGDSAMYLCAPSRGFFDGANVLTFGAGSRLTVL.

The CDR3 coding sequence is TGTGCCAGCAGCCAAGTGGCTAGCGGCAGCGAAAATGAGCAGTTCTTC. Protein: CASSQVASGSENEQFF. The rearrangement uses TRBV4-2 and TRBJ2-1; 7 positions agree with TRBD2. Germline V lookup: CDR1 LGHNA, CDR2 YNFKEQ. This CDR3 region has 16 residues. Trimming cost V 1 base and J 7 bases; bases outside gene matches: 10.

This clone showed up just a few times. The J gene is TRBJ2-1, the V gene TRBV15; 10 nucleotides align to TRBD2. Germline values: CDR1 LNHNV, CDR2 YYDKDF (reference sequence). The CDR3 length is 16 residues. V dropped 0 bases and J dropped 10; count of bases not matched to a gene: 9. CDR3 DNA: TGTGCCACCAGCAGAGAGGGTCTAGCGGGAGTAAGAGAGCAGTTCTTC. Protein product: CATSREGLAGVREQFF.

In this sample, this clone turned up a few times. This chain joins TRBV7-9 and TRBJ2-7; D is possibly TRBD2 (5 bases). The V gene's germline CDR1 is SEHNR and CDR2 FQNEAQ (reference sequence). Trimming took 0 bases from V and 7 from J, leaving 7 bases between them. The CDR3 has 12 residues. In DNA form, the CDR3 reads TGTGCCAGCAGCTTAGCGGGGAGTGAGCAGTACTTC. This sequence encodes CASSLAGSEQYF.

In nucleotides, the CDR3 is TGTGCCAGCAGCCAAGCGACGGCGGGGCCGATGGGAGATACGCAGTATTTT. As protein: CASSQATAGPMGDTQYF. This chain uses TRBV4-2 with TRBJ2-3; D possibly corresponds to TRBD2 (6 bases). With 1 base removed from V and 5 bases from J, the gap between germline ends came to 19 bases. This CDR3 has 17 amino acids. Germline CDR1 and CDR2: LGHNA and YNFKEQ.

The CDR3 reads CASSFGGESNQPQHF. In DNA, the CDR3 is TGTGCCAGCAGCTTCGGAGGGGAGAGCAATCAGCCCCAGCATTTT. J is TRBJ1-5 and V is TRBV5-4, with TRBD1 as a possible D gene (5 bases). V shed 2 bases and J shed 1 base, with 10 bases lying between them. Per germline, CDR1 SGHNT and CDR2 YYREEE (reference sequence). CDR3 size: 15 residues.

This chain links TRBV19 with TRBJ2-7, with 9 bases identical to TRBD1. The J segment lost 5 bases and the V segment lost 6 bases, leaving 11 bases of the junction unmatched. This CDR3 is 15 amino acids long. Germline V lookup: CDR1 LNHDA, CDR2 SQIVND (reference sequence). The CDR3 DNA reads as TGTGCCAGTAGCCCTACCCGGGACAGGGTGAACGAGCAGTACTTC. Encoded protein: CASSPTRDRVNEQYF.

This sequence joins TRBV11-1 and TRBJ2-7, with D unclear. The length of the CDR3 is 12 residues. Trimming left V 4 bases short and J 3 bases short, with 7 bases between. CDR1 SGHAT and CDR2 FQDESV come from the germline V gene (reference sequence). CDR3 in amino acids: CASSSAGYEQYF. CDR3 nucleotide sequence: TGTGCCAGCAGCTCCGCAGGCTACGAGCAGTACTTC.

This chain joins TRBV7-6 and TRBJ2-7, with 8 bases that match TRBD1. With V trimmed by 2 bases and J by 5 bases, 8 bases remained unmatched. Per germline, CDR1 SGHVS and CDR2 FNYEAQ. The CDR3 covers 15 residues. CDR3 nucleotides: TGTGCCAGCAGCTTAACGTCCGGGACAGGTAACGAGCAGTACTTC. The encoded protein is CASSLTSGTGNEQYF. The full variable domain, completed using reference TRBV7-6 and TRBJ2-7, is GAGVSQSPRYKVTKRGQDVALRCDPISGHVSLYWYRQALGQGPEFLTYFNYEAQQDKSGLPNDRFSAERPEGSISTLTIQRTEQRDSAMYRCASSLTSGTGNEQYFGPGTRLTVT.

This clone was seen only once. The chain combines TRBV7-9 with TRBJ2-3, with 9 positions matching TRBD2. Germline CDR1 SEHNR, CDR2 FQNEAQ (reference sequence). V dropped 3 bases and J dropped 5; count of bases not matched to a gene: 6. The CDR3 is made up of 15 amino acids. The CDR3 nucleotides read TGTGCCAGCAGCTTGGGACTAGCCTCCAGAGATACGCAGTATTTT. It yields the protein CASSLGLASRDTQYF.